These T cell receptor beta chains were read from a single sample in a study of neoadjuvant anti-PD-1 for oral cavity cancer. Libraries were prepared by immunoSEQ multiplex PCR; TCRdb keeps only in-frame clonotypes and omits some of them. Of 35,000 to 40,000 clones listed, 35% to 45% are singletons. The specimen was tumor tissue, collected after nivolumab (anti-PD-1) treatment. The receptors stem from a person aged 35-79 years with oral cavity squamous cell carcinoma. Each CDR3 is given with its conserved first and last residue. The order of the fields is V gene, CDR3 protein.

V gene: TRBV18
CDR3 protein: CASSLGYGSSYEQYF

V gene: TRBV27
CDR3 protein: CASSSRGLGEETQYF

V gene: TRBV4-2
CDR3 protein: CASSQDLYTYQYEQYF

V gene: TRBV18
CDR3 protein: CASSPKAGAREGQETQYF

V gene: TRBV2
CDR3 protein: CASRVQGANSPLHF

V gene: TRBV9
CDR3 protein: CASSVGSANEQFF

V gene: TRBV30
CDR3 protein: CAWSDWGLSNQPQHF

V gene: TRBV21-1
CDR3 protein: CASSTLGQGGQPQHF

V gene: TRBV27
CDR3 protein: CASRSPGQGTDTQYF

V gene: TRBV5-5
CDR3 protein: CASSLLQGMVNEQFF

V gene: TRBV11-3
CDR3 protein: CASSLGVGRGIDTQYF

V gene: TRBV4-1
CDR3 protein: CASSPSQADRSRYGYTF

V gene: TRBV7-9
CDR3 protein: CASSPQGNTEAFF

V gene: TRBV29-1
CDR3 protein: CSVEKRTGGETQYF

V gene: TRBV5-1
CDR3 protein: CASSLGPGLAGDTQYF

V gene: TRBV12-5
CDR3 protein: CASGRDTTSYTQYF

V gene: TRBV5-1
CDR3 protein: CASRELAVFGSPDTQYF

V gene: TRBV4-1
CDR3 protein: CASSRGHATNEKLFF

V gene: TRBV10-3
CDR3 protein: CASSNHAGVMETQYF

V gene: TRBV13
CDR3 protein: CASSYRGERGYTF

V gene: TRBV11-2
CDR3 protein: CASSGTVDQPQHF

V gene: TRBV28
CDR3 protein: CASSPPGGGNQPQHF

V gene: TRBV5-1
CDR3 protein: CASSLELADYGYTF

V gene: TRBV27
CDR3 protein: CASKSLAGQETQYF

V gene: TRBV18
CDR3 protein: CASSSRTSGTPSASTDTQYF

V gene: TRBV4-2
CDR3 protein: CASSQFDGSSQPQHF

V gene: TRBV2
CDR3 protein: CASSGQGGGNQPQHF

V gene: TRBV27
CDR3 protein: CASSFLGTNLLETQYF

V gene: TRBV9
CDR3 protein: CASSPRGGESSYNEQFF

V gene: TRBV11-2
CDR3 protein: CASSPDSSYEQYF

V gene: TRBV6-5
CDR3 protein: CASSYGSNTEAFF

V gene: TRBV11-3
CDR3 protein: CASSSSGTNYNEQFF

V gene: TRBV28
CDR3 protein: CASRPTFGPQHF

V gene: TRBV28
CDR3 protein: CASSLGAAGVPFF

V gene: TRBV30
CDR3 protein: CAWSKRQGAFEQYF

V gene: TRBV30
CDR3 protein: CAWEPQGAGGYTF

V gene: TRBV5-1
CDR3 protein: CASSPEGGNYGYTF